This record looks at one T cell receptor beta chain sequence and its context. The junction differs from germline at one of its ends, possibly a read error. RNA and DNA were co-extracted from around 20-30 mg of unsorted bulk tissue. Uniformly, tumor samples exhibited a viable tumor cell fraction exceeding 80%. This sample is part of a study of tumor-infiltrating lymphocytes in primary liver carcinoma. The CDR3 has 12 amino acids. The authors made TCR beta cDNA from 400 to 600 ng total RNA with a constant-region primer. Three nested multiplex PCR rounds of slightly modified ARM-PCR generated TCR beta libraries. The two initial PCR rounds, nine to eleven cycles each, used TRBV1-TRBV30 forward and C-beta reverse primers. TCRdb re-called the multiplex PCR reads with MiXCR, one entry per CDR3 protein. The sample yields some 110,000 distinct CDR3 sequences, roughly 80% seen once.

V is TRBV12-3 or TRBV12-4 and J is TRBJ1-2; tentatively, D is TRBD1 (5 bases). This TCR derives from a man aged 35-49 years with primary liver carcinoma and hepatitis B virus infection. Sequences were obtained from liver tumor tissue from sampling region 3. Subset described: tumor region T3, left-lateral pole. The CDR3 reads CDIGHGVDGYTF. CDR3 bases: TGTGACATCGGACATGGGGTCGATGGCTATACCTTC.